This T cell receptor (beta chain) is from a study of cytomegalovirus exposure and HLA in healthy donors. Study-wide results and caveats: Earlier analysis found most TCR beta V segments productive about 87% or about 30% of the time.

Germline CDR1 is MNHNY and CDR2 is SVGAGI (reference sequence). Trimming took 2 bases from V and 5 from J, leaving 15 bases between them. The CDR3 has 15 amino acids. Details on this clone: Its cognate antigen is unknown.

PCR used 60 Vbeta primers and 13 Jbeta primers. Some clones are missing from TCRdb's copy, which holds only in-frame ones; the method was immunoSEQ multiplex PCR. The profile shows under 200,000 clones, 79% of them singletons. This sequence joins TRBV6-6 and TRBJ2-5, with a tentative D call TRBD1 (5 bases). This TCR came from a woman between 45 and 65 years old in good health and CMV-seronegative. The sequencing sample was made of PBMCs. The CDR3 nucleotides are TGTGCCAGCAGTTACGGGGTGTCAGGGCTGGAGACCCAGTACTTC. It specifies CASSYGVSGLETQYF.